The clone carrying this T cell receptor beta chain was seen more than once but under ten times. The data were obtained in a study of T cell responses to AZD1222 COVID-19 vaccine. The CDR3 length is 16 residues. Germline V gene sequence: CDR1 MRHNA, CDR2 SNTAGT. Trimming took 3 bases from V and 0 from J, leaving 13 bases between them. Repertoires were generated with immunoSEQ multiplex PCR, while TCRdb's copy carries only in-frame clones and drops some. The data show about 160,000 clones, about 90% seen once. The source is an adult in good health. Source: peripheral blood, taken on day 0 of AZD1222 vaccination. V gene TRBV6-4 combines with J gene TRBJ2-3; D may match TRBD1 or TRBD2 (6 bases each). The CDR3 is CASSDTAGGSTDTQYF. For the CDR3, the DNA is TGTGCCAGCAGTGATACGGCCGGGGGCAGCACAGATACGCAGTATTTT.